There are many counts of the clone carrying this T cell receptor (beta chain). This entry is derived from a study of T cells in Graves' hyperthyroidism and ophthalmopathy. The germline V gene has CDR1 MDHEN and CDR2 SYDVKM. The CDR3 contains 16 residues. V lost 6 bases, J lost 4 bases, and 11 bases stayed unmatched. Amplification yielded TCR beta CDR3 regions, with RNA transcripts as the source. Primed by the HTBI set, a first-round RT-PCR was run on the TCR CDR3. TCRdb processed the multiplex PCR reads anew with MiXCR; each CDR3 protein has one entry. The sample lists some 380,000 distinct CDR3 sequences, approximately 12% occurring once.

V usage is TRBV28 and J usage is TRBJ1-5; 8 nucleotides line up with TRBD1. The receptor was isolated from a man in his thirties or forties with Graves' hyperthyroidism that later progressed to Graves' ophthalmopathy. Material: blood. CDR3 sequence reads: CASSPGDRFRNQPQHF. As DNA, the CDR3 is TGTGCCAGCAGCCCTGGGGACAGGTTCAGGAATCAGCCCCAGCATTTT.